The entry that follows covers one T cell receptor (beta chain) sequence. The antigen this receptor binds is unknown. Base quality data are lacking; no much larger clone is found one base away. Spanning cysteine to phenylalanine, the CDR3 consists of 16 amino acids. Only CDR3 DNA remains: 48 bases, in frame from the first base. These data originate in a study of blood T cells in healthy people across ages (dated by TCRdb to between 2015 and 2017). About the full investigation: In model experiments, roughly one uniquely barcoded TCR beta cDNA molecule per two T cells was captured by template switching. The donors were split into four age groups: young (average about 16 years), middle-aged (around 40), aged (more than 55) and long-lived (under 85). The study measured age-related changes in TCR beta repertoire diversity using deep sequencing normalized with unique cDNA molecular identifiers. The study analyzed two additional independent replicas of 1 million unique cDNA reads from the same blood draw for two donors, one aged 18 to 29 and one aged 80 or older. What the research found in general, with its limitations: Observed TCR beta diversity correlated strongly with the percentage of naive T cells measured by flow cytometry. Estimates of total diversity based on one million sequenced T cells were regarded as lower bounds and as underestimates. Because donor CMV infection status was unknown, age-related changes in expanded clonotypes were potentially confounded. Bulk unsorted PBMC profiling prevented conclusive comparison of naive and antigen-experienced compartments. Observed TCR beta diversity per million T cells fell roughly linearly with age, and a significant reduction was already apparent by age about 43. Compared with the aged group, the long-lived group had more naive CD4+ T cells, fewer expanded clones and increased TCR diversity, a pattern suggesting age selection.

The receptor library was made with 5' RACE. Reads for this sample came from an Illumina HiSeq 2500. A second PCR of about 7 to 12 cycles was run with a J-beta primer mix and a sample-barcoded 5' primer. Each TCR beta cDNA molecule received a unique molecular identifier from a template-switch 5' adaptor carrying 12 random nucleotides. Each sample yielded at least 3 million CDR3-containing paired-end reads. All of the RNA was converted into first-strand cDNA using the Mint cDNA synthesis kit, with a TRBC-specific oligonucleotide serving as the primer. Following uracil-DNA glycosylase treatment, a first 18-cycle PCR with universal primers M1SS and BC2_uni_R was performed on all cDNA. Turning to the authors' computational methods: For normalization, 1 million high-quality reads were randomly selected from each sample, with every read carrying a distinct molecular identifier. Instead of being binned into consensus sequences, reads that shared molecular identifiers were thrown out. CDR3 identification, clonotype clustering and error correction used MiTCR with a Q25 quality threshold and the strictest error-elimination algorithm. A nonparametric unseen species model using Euler transformation provided a lower-bound estimate of total TCR beta diversity. The public sequencing data were trimmed at Q25 with fastp and processed into clonotypes with MiXCR by TCRdb, which kept only in-frame beta chains. Here each entry gathers all rows of one CDR3 protein and keeps the most common genes and DNA. These V and J calls rely on TCRdb rather than the paper's analysis. The sample has about 560,000 distinct CDR3 sequences on record, around 27% of them singletons. The ten top clones hold about 3.9% of the sample.

The roughly 42 donors, aged 6 to 90 years, were systemically healthy Caucasian individuals from Russia. Approximately 10 milliliters of peripheral blood were collected from each donor into EDTA-treated Vacutainer tubes. Ficoll-Paque density-gradient centrifugation was used to isolate PBMCs, with at least 7 million per sample. Total RNA, at least 5 micrograms per sample, was extracted from PBMCs with Trizol reagent. For every donor, an aliquot of PBMCs went through flow cytometry to measure the percentages of naive CD45RAhigh/CD27high T cells. These data were also reused for a study on T cells of mothers and their children. Reported in the second study: The donors were nine systemically healthy Caucasian individuals, made up of three mothers and their six children. cDNA synthesis consumed the entire amount of extracted RNA, loaded at about 1.5 ug RNA in each 15 ul reaction. In the second PCR, the M1S primer introduced both the sample barcodes and 2-4 random nucleotides. More than 8 million TCR beta CDR3 reads were obtained from each mother, and millions of reads were obtained from each child. Thymic selection shapes the output of TCR recombination in a similar way in related and unrelated pairs, and inherited differences have a minor effect. Normalized repertoire overlap in related mother-child pairs was always slightly higher than in unrelated mother-child pairs, but the difference was never significant. No persistent microchimeric T cell clones were found, with a detection sensitivity of approximately 100 clones per million clonotypes. To look for features that set related mother-child pairs apart from unrelated individuals, the researchers ran deep NGS to compare the TCR beta repertoires of mothers and children. Mothers averaged roughly 40 +/- 4 years of age and children averaged about 10 +/- 4 years. After adapter ligation with NEBNext reagents, the libraries were sequenced on Illumina HiSeq 2000 with 100+100 nt paired-end reads. To avoid cross-contamination, the mother libraries and the child libraries were prepared a month apart and sequenced in separate runs. For each donor, somewhere between about 450,000 and 2,000,000 distinct TCR beta clonotypes were identified. Naive TCR beta clonotypes were estimated from low-frequency clonotypes matched to each donor's FACS-determined naive share, without sorting.

The rearranged segments are TRBV12-2 and TRBJ2-7; the table assigns TRBD1, which was not confirmed against the DNA. TRBV12-2 is a pseudogene. Sequences were obtained from blood. This receptor was obtained from a boy aged 2 to 10 in good health. Here the CDR3 is given as CASRLAATGKYYEQYF. In nucleotide form, the sequence is TGTGCAAGTCGCTTAGCCGCGACAGGGAAATACTACGAGCAGTACTTC.